Shown below are 5 T cell receptor beta chains from a single sample sequenced in a study of cytomegalovirus exposure and HLA in healthy donors. Primers for the PCR totalled 60 Vbeta and 13 Jbeta. Using immunoSEQ multiplex PCR, the repertoire was profiled, and TCRdb retains in-frame clones only, with some absent. The sample comprises 150,000 to 180,000 clones, 80% of which are singletons, and 5.6% rests with the top ten. The specimen was PBMCs. The receptors shown here come from a woman between 40 and 50 years old in good health and CMV-seropositive.

The genes are TRBV7-6 and TRBJ2-3, with 14 bases aligning to TRBD2. Trimming at V came to 5 bases and at J to 4 bases, leaving 8 bases not matched to a gene. In germline, CDR1 is SGHVS, CDR2 FNYEAQ. The CDR3 runs to 17 residues. The CDR3 bases are TGTGCCAGCAGCGCCCGACTAGCGGGAGGGCCATCAGATACGCAGTATTTT. Protein product: CASSARLAGGPSDTQYF.

This chain's CDR3 is CASSLPGTGLNEQFF. The CDR3 nucleotides are TGTGCCAGCAGCCTCCCCGGGACAGGGCTCAATGAGCAGTTCTTC. The V call is TRBV27, the J call TRBJ2-1, with 9 bases identical to TRBD1. The CDR3 contains 15 residues. The germline V gene encodes CDR1 MNHEY and CDR2 SMNVEV (reference sequence). V trimming: 6 bases; J trimming: 6 bases; junction bases outside the gene matches: 9.

The chain carries TRBV28 and TRBJ1-1; D gene unclear. Trimming took off 5 bases at V and 10 bases at J, with 11 bases between the two ends. The CDR3 has 11 residues. CDR1 is MDHEN, CDR2 SYDVKM, per germline. The CDR3 DNA reads TGTGCCAGCAGTCTCGGGGAGGGAGCTTTCTTT. Translation gives CASSLGEGAFF.

This clone was picked up a small number of times. V and J are TRBV29-1 and TRBJ1-1; D call uncertain. This CDR3 contains 13 residues. The V gene lost 4 bases and the J gene lost 4 bases, with 13 bases spanning the gap. Germline lookup yields CDR1 SQVTM and CDR2 ANQGSEA. The CDR3 here is CSVVVGLVTEAFF. The CDR3 coding sequence is TGCAGCGTTGTCGTCGGGTTGGTCACTGAAGCTTTCTTT.

V usage is TRBV30 and J usage is TRBJ1-4, with a possible D match to TRBD1 (6 bases). V lost 0 bases and J lost 8, with 13 bases in between. Germline-derived CDR1 and CDR2 are GTSNPN and SVGIG (reference sequence). The CDR3 covers 14 residues. DNA of the CDR3: TGTGCCTGGAGTGTAGGGGGGGCCGACGAAAAACTGTTTTTT. Its protein is CAWSVGGADEKLFF. Based on the CDR3 plus reference TRBV30 and TRBJ1-4, the full variable domain is SQTIHQWPATLVQPVGSPLSLECTVEGTSNPNLYWYRQAAGRGLQLLFYSVGIGQISSEVPQNLSASRPQDRQFILSSKKLLLSDSGFYLCAWSVGGADEKLFFGSGTQLSVL.